Listed below are T cell receptor beta chains from one sample, sequenced in a study of Ad26.COV2.S vaccination and SARS-CoV-2 variants. Here immunoSEQ multiplex PCR was the method, and the copy in TCRdb shows in-frame clones only, minus some. The sample lists approximately 480,000 clones, roughly 89% seen once, with 9.5% to 15% in the top ten. The sequencing here drew on peripheral blood, taken in a trial of Ad26.COV2.S vaccine versus placebo. These receptors were collected from a person between 18 and 59 years old who received the Ad26.COV2.S COVID-19 vaccine or a placebo. Both conserved end residues are trimmed from each CDR3. The order of the fields is V gene, J gene, CDR3 protein.

TRBV29-1,TRBJ2-7,SVLFTYEQY
TRBV7-9,TRBJ2-7,ASSPSGLAVDGPY
TRBV15,TRBJ1-3,ATRRSHLTGNTIY
TRBV30,TRBJ2-7,AWSSISGTSGYEQY
TRBV24-1,TRBJ2-3,ATSDGRRTDTQY
TRBV19,TRBJ2-7,ASSPGRGSYEQY
TRBV6-5,TRBJ2-7,ASSYLGGSSYEQY
TRBV29-1,TRBJ2-3,SVEDFGGLKDTQY
TRBV27,TRBJ1-2,ASSLSGQDFGYT
TRBV2,TRBJ2-2,ASSVGQGYGELF
TRBV9,TRBJ2-7,ASSVEVRGSRYEQY
TRBV20-1,TRBJ2-7,SASQGPYEQY
TRBV2,TRBJ2-1,ASNSGNYNEQF
TRBV18,TRBJ2-5,ASSPPSSETQY
TRBV19,TRBJ1-2,ASSMGQGAPGYT
TRBV6-4,TRBJ2-3,ASSDQETRVTDTQY
TRBV13,TRBJ1-2,ASSQSGGDHGYT
TRBV9,TRBJ1-3,ASSAPVRRSSGNTIY
TRBV6-6,TRBJ1-2,ASSIQGANYGYT
TRBV5-1,TRBJ2-3,ASSFAGATDTQY
TRBV7-2,TRBJ2-1,ASSFRTDYNEQF
TRBV7-9,TRBJ2-5,ASSGGLAEIPETQY
TRBV2,TRBJ2-1,ASSGPEIEQF
TRBV29-1,TRBJ2-3,SESVTGGGDTQY
TRBV9,TRBJ2-7,ASSPTDGFGGEQY
TRBV7-3,TRBJ2-3,ASSLDGRAGTDTQY
TRBV24-1,TRBJ2-7,ATSDSGQGGEQY
TRBV23-1,TRBJ2-1,ASSQELLGNEQF
TRBV6-6,TRBJ2-1,ASELAGGEQF
TRBV19,TRBJ1-6,ASTGANSPLH
TRBV5-1,TRBJ2-5,ASSFLAGEETQY
TRBV4-1,TRBJ2-7,ASSLSPGSRSYEQY
TRBV7-3,TRBJ2-1,ASSLTSRGQNNEQF
TRBV5-1,TRBJ2-1,ASRGTSGDNEQF
TRBV15,TRBJ2-5,ATSRGGTQETQY
TRBV6-6,TRBJ2-1,ASSYRGAGAGEQF
TRBV30,TRBJ1-4,AWSENRNEKLF
TRBV13,TRBJ2-1,ASSLWGGTNEQF
TRBV6-5,TRBJ1-3,ASRATGSGNTIY
TRBV5-1,TRBJ2-2,ASSLLAGVETGELF
TRBV19,TRBJ2-2,ASSSGAFANTGELF
TRBV5-5,TRBJ2-1,ASSPPGLATRSEQF